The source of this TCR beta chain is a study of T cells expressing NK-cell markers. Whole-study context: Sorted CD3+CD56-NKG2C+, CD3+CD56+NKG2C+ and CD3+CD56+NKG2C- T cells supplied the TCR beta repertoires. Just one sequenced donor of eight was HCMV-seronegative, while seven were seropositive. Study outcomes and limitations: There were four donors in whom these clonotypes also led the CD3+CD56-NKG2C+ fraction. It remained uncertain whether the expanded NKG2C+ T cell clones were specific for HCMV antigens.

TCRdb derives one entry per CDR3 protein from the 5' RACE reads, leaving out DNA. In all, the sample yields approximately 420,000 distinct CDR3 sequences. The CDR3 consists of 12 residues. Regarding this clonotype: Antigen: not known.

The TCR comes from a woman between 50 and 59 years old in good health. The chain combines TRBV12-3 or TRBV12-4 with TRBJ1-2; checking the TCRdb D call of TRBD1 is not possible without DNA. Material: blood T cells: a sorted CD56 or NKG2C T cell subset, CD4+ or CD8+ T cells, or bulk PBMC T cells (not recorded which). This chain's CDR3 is CASARASGGYTF.